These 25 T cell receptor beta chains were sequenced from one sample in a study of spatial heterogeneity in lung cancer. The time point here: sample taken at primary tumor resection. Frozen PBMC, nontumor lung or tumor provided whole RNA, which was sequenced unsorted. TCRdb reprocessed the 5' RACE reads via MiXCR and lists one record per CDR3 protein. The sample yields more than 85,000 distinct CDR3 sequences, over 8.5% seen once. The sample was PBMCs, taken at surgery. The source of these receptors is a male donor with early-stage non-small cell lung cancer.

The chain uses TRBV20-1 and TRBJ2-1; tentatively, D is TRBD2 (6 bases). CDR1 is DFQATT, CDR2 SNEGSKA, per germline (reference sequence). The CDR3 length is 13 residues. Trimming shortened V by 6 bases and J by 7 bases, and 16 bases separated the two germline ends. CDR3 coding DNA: TGCAGTGCCACAACGGGAGTAAGGAATGAGCAGTTCTTC. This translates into CSATTGVRNEQFF.

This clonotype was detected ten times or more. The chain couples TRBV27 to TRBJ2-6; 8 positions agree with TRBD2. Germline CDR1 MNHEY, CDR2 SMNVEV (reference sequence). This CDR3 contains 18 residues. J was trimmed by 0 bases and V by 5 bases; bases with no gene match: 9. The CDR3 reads CASSPLAGTSSGANVLTF. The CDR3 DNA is TGTGCCAGCAGTCCCCTAGCGGGTACTAGCTCTGGGGCCAACGTCCTGACTTTC.

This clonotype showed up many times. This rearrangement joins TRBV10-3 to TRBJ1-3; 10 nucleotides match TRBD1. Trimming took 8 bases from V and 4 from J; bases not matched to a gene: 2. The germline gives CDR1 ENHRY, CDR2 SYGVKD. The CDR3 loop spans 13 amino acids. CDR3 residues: CAIGGQGGNTIYF. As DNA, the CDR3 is TGTGCCATCGGGGGACAGGGGGGAAACACCATATATTTT.

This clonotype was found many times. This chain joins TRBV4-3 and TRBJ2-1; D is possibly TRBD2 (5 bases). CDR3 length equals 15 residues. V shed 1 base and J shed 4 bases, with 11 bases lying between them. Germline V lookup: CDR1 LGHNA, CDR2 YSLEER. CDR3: CASSQAAAYYNEQFF. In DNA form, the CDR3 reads TGCGCCAGCAGCCAAGCAGCGGCGTATTACAATGAGCAGTTCTTC.

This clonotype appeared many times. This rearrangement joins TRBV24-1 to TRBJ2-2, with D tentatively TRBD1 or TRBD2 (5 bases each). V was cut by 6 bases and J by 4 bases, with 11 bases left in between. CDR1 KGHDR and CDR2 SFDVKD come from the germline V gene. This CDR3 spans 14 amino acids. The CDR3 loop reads CATSPTRGTGELFF. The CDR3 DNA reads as TGTGCCACCAGTCCCACGAGGGGCACCGGGGAGCTGTTTTTT.

The CDR3 sequence: CSASTANYEQYF. CDR3 DNA sequence: TGCAGTGCTAGTACTGCTAACTACGAGCAGTACTTC. The chain has TRBV20-1 and TRBJ2-7; D gene uncertain. The CDR3 has 12 residues. CDR1 is DFQATT, CDR2 SNEGSKA, per germline (reference sequence). The V end was cut by 3 bases, the J end by 3 bases, with 9 bases between.

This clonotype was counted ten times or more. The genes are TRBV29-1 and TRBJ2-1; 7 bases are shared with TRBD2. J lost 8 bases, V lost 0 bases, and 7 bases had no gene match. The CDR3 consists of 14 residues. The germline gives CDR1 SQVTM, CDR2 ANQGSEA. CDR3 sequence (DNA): TGCAGCGTTGAAGACCAAGCGGGAAAGGATGAGCAGTTCTTC. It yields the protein CSVEDQAGKDEQFF.

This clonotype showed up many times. Written as DNA, the CDR3 is TGCAGCGTTGACTGGACTAGCGGGAATGAGCAGTTCTTC. It translates to CSVDWTSGNEQFF. The genes are TRBV29-1 and TRBJ2-1, with TRBD2 matching 11 bases. This CDR3 comprises 13 residues. From germline, CDR1 is SQVTM and CDR2 ANQGSEA. V dropped 3 bases and J dropped 7; count of bases not matched to a gene: 2.

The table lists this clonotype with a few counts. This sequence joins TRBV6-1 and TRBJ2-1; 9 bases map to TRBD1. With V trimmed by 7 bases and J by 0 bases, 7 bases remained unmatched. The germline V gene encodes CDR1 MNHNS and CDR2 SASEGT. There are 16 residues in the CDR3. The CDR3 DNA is TGTGCCAGCAATTGGGACAGGGCGGCCTCCTACAATGAGCAGTTCTTC. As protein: CASNWDRAASYNEQFF.

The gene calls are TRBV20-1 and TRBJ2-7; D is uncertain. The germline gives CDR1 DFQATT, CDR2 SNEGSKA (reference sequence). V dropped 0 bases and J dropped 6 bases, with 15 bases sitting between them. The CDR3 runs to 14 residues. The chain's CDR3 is CSARDRSGQIEQYF. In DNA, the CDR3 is TGCAGTGCTAGAGATCGGTCGGGCCAAATCGAGCAGTACTTC.

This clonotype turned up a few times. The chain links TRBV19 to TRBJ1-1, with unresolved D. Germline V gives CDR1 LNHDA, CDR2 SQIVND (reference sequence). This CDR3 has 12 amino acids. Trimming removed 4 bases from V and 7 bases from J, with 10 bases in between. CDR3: CASSTTEFEAFF. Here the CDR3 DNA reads TGTGCCAGTAGTACCACAGAGTTTGAAGCTTTCTTT.

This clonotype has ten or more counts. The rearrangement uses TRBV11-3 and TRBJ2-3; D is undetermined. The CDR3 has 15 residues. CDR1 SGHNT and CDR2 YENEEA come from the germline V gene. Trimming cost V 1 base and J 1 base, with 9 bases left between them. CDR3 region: CASSLGTGGTDTQYF. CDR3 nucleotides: TGTGCCAGCAGCTTAGGAACTGGCGGCACAGATACGCAGTATTTT.

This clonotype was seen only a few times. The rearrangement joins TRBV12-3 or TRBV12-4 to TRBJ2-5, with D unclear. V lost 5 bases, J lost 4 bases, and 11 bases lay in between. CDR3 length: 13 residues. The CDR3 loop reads CASSVRMRETQYF. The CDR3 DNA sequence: TGTGCCAGCAGTGTCCGTATGCGAGAGACCCAGTACTTC.

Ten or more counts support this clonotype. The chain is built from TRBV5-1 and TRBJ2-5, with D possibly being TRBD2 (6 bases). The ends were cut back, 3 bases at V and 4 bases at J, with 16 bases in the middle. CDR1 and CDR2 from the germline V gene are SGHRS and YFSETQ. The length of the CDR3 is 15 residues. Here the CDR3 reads CASSSAITSLETQYF. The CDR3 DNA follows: TGCGCCAGCAGCTCCGCAATAACTAGCCTAGAGACCCAGTACTTC.

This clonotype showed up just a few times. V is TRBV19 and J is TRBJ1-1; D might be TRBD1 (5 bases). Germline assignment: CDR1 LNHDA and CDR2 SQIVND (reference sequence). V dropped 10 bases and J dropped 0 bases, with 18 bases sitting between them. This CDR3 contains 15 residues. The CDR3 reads CATAAFRGVNTEAFF. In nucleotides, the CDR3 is TGTGCCACCGCAGCGTTCCGGGGGGTGAACACTGAAGCTTTCTTT.

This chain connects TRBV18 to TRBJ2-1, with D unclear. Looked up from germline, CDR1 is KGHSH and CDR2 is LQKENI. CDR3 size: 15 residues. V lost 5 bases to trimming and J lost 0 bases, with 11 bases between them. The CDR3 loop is CASSSVVHSYNEQFF. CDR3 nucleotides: TGTGCCAGCTCATCCGTAGTGCACTCCTACAATGAGCAGTTCTTC.

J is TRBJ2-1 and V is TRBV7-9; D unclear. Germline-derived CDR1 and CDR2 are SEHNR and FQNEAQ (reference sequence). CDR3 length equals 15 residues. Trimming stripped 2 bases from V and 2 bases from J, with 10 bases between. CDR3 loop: CASSLWSTTYNEQFF. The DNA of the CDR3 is TGTGCCAGCAGCTTATGGAGTACTACCTACAATGAGCAGTTCTTC. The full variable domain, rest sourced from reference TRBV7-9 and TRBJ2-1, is DTGVSQNPRHKITKRGQNVTFRCDPISEHNRLYWYRQTLGQGPEFLTYFQNEAQLEKSRLLSDRFSAERPKGSFSTLEIQRTEQGDSAMYLCASSLWSTTYNEQFFGPGTRLTVL.

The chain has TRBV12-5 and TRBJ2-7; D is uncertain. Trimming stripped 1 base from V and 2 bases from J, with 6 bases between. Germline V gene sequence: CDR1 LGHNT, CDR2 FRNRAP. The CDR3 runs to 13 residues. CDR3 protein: CASGLGHPYEQYF. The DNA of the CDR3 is TGTGCTAGTGGTTTGGGGCACCCCTACGAGCAGTACTTC.

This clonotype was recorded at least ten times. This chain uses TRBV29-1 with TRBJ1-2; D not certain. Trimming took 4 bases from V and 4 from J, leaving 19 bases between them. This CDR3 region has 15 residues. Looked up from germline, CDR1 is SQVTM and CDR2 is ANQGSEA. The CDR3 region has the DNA TGCAGCGTTGGTTTTTTTGTGGGGATCCCCTATGGCTACACCTTC. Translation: CSVGFFVGIPYGYTF.

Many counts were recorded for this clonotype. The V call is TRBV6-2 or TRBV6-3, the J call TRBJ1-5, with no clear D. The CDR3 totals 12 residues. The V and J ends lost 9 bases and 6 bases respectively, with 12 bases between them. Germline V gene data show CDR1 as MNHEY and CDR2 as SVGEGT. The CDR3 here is CASSQPPQPQHF. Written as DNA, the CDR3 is TGTGCCAGTTCCCAGCCTCCTCAGCCCCAGCATTTT.

DNA for the CDR3: TGTGCCAGCAGCCGCCCCGAGGACGGCCGTCGCACCTTC. It codes for CASSRPEDGRRTF. The rearrangement joins TRBV5-5 to TRBJ1-2; unclear D gene. CDR1 and CDR2 from the germline V gene are SGHKS and YYEKEE (reference sequence). Trimming left V 4 bases short and J 13 bases short, with 20 bases between. The CDR3 length is 13 residues.

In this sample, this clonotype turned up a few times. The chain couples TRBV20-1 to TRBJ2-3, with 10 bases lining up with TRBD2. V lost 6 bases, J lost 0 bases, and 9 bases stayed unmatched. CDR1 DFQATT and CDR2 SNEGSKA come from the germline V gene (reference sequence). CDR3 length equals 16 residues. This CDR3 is CSAVAGGRSSTDTQYF. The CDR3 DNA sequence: TGCAGTGCCGTAGCGGGGGGTAGGTCTAGCACAGATACGCAGTATTTT.

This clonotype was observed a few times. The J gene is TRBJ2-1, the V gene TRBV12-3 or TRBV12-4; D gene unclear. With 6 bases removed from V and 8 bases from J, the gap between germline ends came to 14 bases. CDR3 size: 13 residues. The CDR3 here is CASSWRPPDEQFF. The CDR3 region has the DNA TGTGCCAGCAGCTGGCGGCCCCCGGATGAGCAGTTCTTC.

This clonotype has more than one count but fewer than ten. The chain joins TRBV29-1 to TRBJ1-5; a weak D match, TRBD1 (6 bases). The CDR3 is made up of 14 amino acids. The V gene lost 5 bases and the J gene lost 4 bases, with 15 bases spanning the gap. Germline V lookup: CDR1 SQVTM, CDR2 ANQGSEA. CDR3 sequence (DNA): TGCAGCGTTTCCTCAGGGGTGGCGAATCAGCCCCAGCATTTT. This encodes CSVSSGVANQPQHF.

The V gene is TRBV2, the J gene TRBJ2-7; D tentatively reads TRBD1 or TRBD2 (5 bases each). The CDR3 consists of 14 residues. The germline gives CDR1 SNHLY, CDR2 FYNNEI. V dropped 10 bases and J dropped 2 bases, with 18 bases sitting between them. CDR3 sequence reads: CANRRSRETYEQYF. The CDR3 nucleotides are TGTGCCAACCGGCGCAGCAGGGAGACCTACGAGCAGTACTTC.